Sequencing of this TCR beta chain was carried out in a study of CD8 T cells in Susac syndrome. The RNA, roughly 0.45 to 1 ug, was put through reverse transcription using random hexamers. immunoSEQ multiplex PCR amplified TCR beta CDR3 across 54 Vbeta, 13 Jbeta. TCRdb passed the immunoSEQ multiplex PCR reads through MiXCR, listing each CDR3 protein once. Altogether 150,000 to 200,000 distinct CDR3 sequences are present, 90% to 96% being singletons, with the ten largest covering around 0.093%. The junction had 11 bases not matched to a gene; V was cut back by 5 bases and J by 5 bases. The CDR3 runs 14 residues. In germline, CDR1 is GTSNPN, CDR2 SVGIG (reference sequence). Stable or active relapsing-remitting multiple sclerosis, untreated and meeting revised McDonald criteria, defined the controls.

J is TRBJ1-2 and V is TRBV30, with 7 bases identical to TRBD1. Sample: CD4+ T cells from PBMCs. This sequence originates from a human donor with multiple sclerosis. CDR3 in DNA: TGTGCCTGGTATAACCTCCAGGGGGTTTATGGCTACACCTTC. Translating gives CAWYNLQGVYGYTF.